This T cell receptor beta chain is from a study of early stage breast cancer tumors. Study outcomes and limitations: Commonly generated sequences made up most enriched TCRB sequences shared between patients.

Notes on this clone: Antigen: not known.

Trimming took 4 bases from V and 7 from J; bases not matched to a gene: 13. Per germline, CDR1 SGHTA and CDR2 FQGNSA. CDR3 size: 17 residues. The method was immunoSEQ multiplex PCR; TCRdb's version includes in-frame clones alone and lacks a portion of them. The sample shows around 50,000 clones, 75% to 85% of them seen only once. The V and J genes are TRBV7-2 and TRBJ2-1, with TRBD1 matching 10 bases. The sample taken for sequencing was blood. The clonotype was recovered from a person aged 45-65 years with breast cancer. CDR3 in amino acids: CASSYSGTGAGGNEQFF. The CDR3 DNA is TGTGCCAGCAGCTACTCCGGGACAGGGGCCGGGGGGAATGAGCAGTTCTTC.